The 21 T cell receptor beta chains below come from one sample, sequenced in a study of T-cell reconstitution after alpha-beta-depleted transplantation in children. Unique molecular identifiers featured in how the TCRbeta library was prepared. TCRdb passed the PCR reads through MiXCR, listing each CDR3 protein once. The sample consists of 450,000 to 550,000 distinct CDR3 sequences, over 10% of them appearing once. Specimen: PBMCs, mostly from graft donor cells, collected 180 days after TCRalphabeta/CD19-depleted stem cell transplant. The source of these receptors is a female patient aged 2 to 10 who had a stem cell transplant for aplastic anemia, so the T cells may come from the graft donor.

In its sample, this clonotype was seen many times. The chain employs TRBV7-2 and TRBJ2-3; D is undetermined. This CDR3 comprises 13 residues. Between the trimmed V and J ends, which lost 3 bases and 3 bases, there was a span of 7 bases. The germline V gene encodes CDR1 SGHTA and CDR2 FQGNSA. In DNA form, the CDR3 reads TGTGCCAGCAGCTTCTGGGAAACAGATACGCAGTATTTT. It translates to CASSFWETDTQYF. Variable domain in full (rest from reference TRBV7-2 and TRBJ2-3): GAGVSQSPSNKVTEKGKDVELRCDPISGHTALYWYRQSLGQGLEFLIYFQGNSAPDKSGLPSDRFSAERTGGSVSTLTIQRTQQEDSAVYLCASSFWETDTQYFGPGTRLTVL.

This clonotype was counted only a few times. The chain joins TRBV7-2 to TRBJ1-4; D is ambiguous. This CDR3 has 15 amino acids. V lost 2 bases, J lost 8 bases, and 15 bases lay in between. Germline V gene sequence: CDR1 SGHTA, CDR2 FQGNSA. DNA of the CDR3: TGTGCCAGCAGCTTATTGGAGTCCAGAGACGAAAAACTGTTTTTT. Translating it yields CASSLLESRDEKLFF.

The chain carries TRBV7-2 and TRBJ2-3, with TRBD2 identical over 8 bases. The junction had 5 bases not matched to a gene; V was cut back by 1 base and J by 5 bases. The CDR3 runs to 15 residues. Per germline, CDR1 SGHTA and CDR2 FQGNSA. CDR3 residues: CASSLVREGLDTQYF. The CDR3, as DNA: TGTGCCAGCAGCTTAGTACGGGAGGGGTTAGATACGCAGTATTTT.

The CDR3 region is CAISDGASYEQYV. In DNA, the CDR3 is TGTGCCATCAGTGACGGCGCCTCCTACGAGCAGTACGTC. The chain recombines TRBV10-3 with TRBJ2-7; no clear D. The CDR3 is made up of 13 amino acids. Trimming took off 3 bases at V and 0 bases at J, with 6 bases between the two ends. Germline V lookup: CDR1 ENHRY, CDR2 SYGVKD.

This clonotype was counted a few times. The V and J genes are TRBV7-9 and TRBJ2-7; the D gene could be TRBD1 or TRBD2 (5 bases each). V shed 0 bases and J shed 4 bases, with 13 bases lying between them. The CDR3 sequence is 15 residues long. Germline V gene sequence: CDR1 SEHNR, CDR2 FQNEAQ (reference sequence). Here the CDR3 reads CASSLAPGTIYEQYV. In DNA form, the CDR3 reads TGTGCCAGCAGCTTAGCCCCCGGGACGATATACGAGCAGTACGTC.

Remarks on this clonotype: This clone may be a read error of a much larger clone one base away. The CDR3 sequence is CASSLDYTDTQYF. The CDR3, as DNA: TGTGCCAGCAGCTTGGACTACACAGATACGCAGTATTTT. J is TRBJ2-3 and V is TRBV7-2; D perhaps matches TRBD2 (6 bases). CDR3 length: 13 residues. Germline assignment: CDR1 SGHTA and CDR2 FQGNSA. Trimming removed 3 bases at V and 2 bases at J, with 6 bases between.

This clonotype has ten or more counts. The chain's CDR3 is CSVATQGNGELFF. DNA of the CDR3: TGCAGCGTTGCGACGCAGGGTAACGGGGAGCTGTTTTTT. The chain has TRBV29-1 and TRBJ2-2; TRBD1 might be the D (5 bases). CDR3 length: 13 residues. Trimming removed 4 bases at V and 7 bases at J, with 13 bases between. The V gene's germline CDR1 is SQVTM and CDR2 ANQGSEA.

The chain recombines TRBV7-2 with TRBJ2-2; 7 bases align to TRBD1. V shed 5 bases and J 9 bases; nucleotides not matched to a gene: 3. The CDR3 covers 12 residues. Per germline, CDR1 SGHTA and CDR2 FQGNSA. The chain's CDR3 is CASSPRGRELFF. CDR3 DNA: TGTGCCAGCAGCCCCAGGGGGAGGGAGCTGTTTTTT.

This clonotype was recorded a few times. Here the CDR3 DNA reads TGTGCCAGCCTGGCGGGAAGCTCCTACAATGAGCAGTTCTTC. Translating gives CASLAGSSYNEQFF. The chain carries TRBV28 and TRBJ2-1; TRBD2 is a possible D gene (6 bases). From germline, CDR1 is MDHEN and CDR2 SYDVKM. V was shortened by 8 bases and J by 0 bases, with 11 bases between the two germline ends. The CDR3 contains 14 residues.

This clonotype was recorded a few times. V usage is TRBV15 and J usage is TRBJ1-1, with a possible D match to TRBD1 (6 bases). Germline lookup yields CDR1 LNHNV and CDR2 YYDKDF (reference sequence). V lost 3 bases and J 0 bases, leaving 11 bases between the germline ends. The CDR3 is 15 residues long. The CDR3 DNA sequence: TGTGCCACCAGCAGCCGCACAGGGTTGAACACTGAAGCTTTCTTT. Protein sequence: CATSSRTGLNTEAFF.

This chain uses TRBV20-1 with TRBJ1-1, with D uncertain. Trimming shortened V by 6 bases and J by 0 bases, and 5 bases separated the two germline ends. Germline V CDR1 and CDR2: DFQATT, SNEGSKA (reference sequence). The CDR3 consists of 11 residues. In DNA, the CDR3 is TGCAGTGCCAGCATGAACACTGAAGCTTTCTTT. Translated: CSASMNTEAFF.

The sample holds a few counts of this clonotype. The V call is TRBV4-3, the J call TRBJ2-1; D not certain. The CDR3 is made up of 13 amino acids. The V end lost 0 bases, the J end lost 10 bases, and 10 bases lay between the germline ends. Germline CDR1 is LGHNA and CDR2 is YSLEER. Here the CDR3 reads CASSQELVQEQFF. Here the CDR3 DNA reads TGCGCCAGCAGCCAAGAACTGGTTCAAGAGCAGTTCTTC.

The chain uses TRBV5-1 and TRBJ1-1; no clear D gene. This CDR3 spans 17 amino acids. Per germline, CDR1 SGHRS and CDR2 YFSETQ. Trimming left V 4 bases short and J 4 bases short, with 23 bases between. In nucleotides, the CDR3 is TGCGCCAGCAGCAGCCCCAAGGGTCCGGTGGCGGGCACTGAAGCTTTCTTT. Its protein is CASSSPKGPVAGTEAFF.

Ten or more counts support this clonotype. The chain has TRBV14 and TRBJ2-7; no definite D call. V was clipped by 1 base and J by 5 bases, with 15 bases between them. This CDR3 spans 15 amino acids. CDR1 and CDR2 (germline): SGHDN, FVKESK. The CDR3 nucleotides are TGTGCCAGCAGCCAAGCATCCTACAGATGGCACGAGCAGTACTTC. This sequence encodes CASSQASYRWHEQYF.

This clonotype was found many times. The chain links TRBV28 to TRBJ2-7; TRBD1 or TRBD2 may be the D gene (6 bases each). V lost 6 bases and J lost 2, with 26 bases in between. The CDR3 extends over 18 amino acids. Germline V gene lookup returns CDR1 MDHEN and CDR2 SYDVKM. CDR3 DNA: TGTGCCAGCAGGCTAACCTCTACGGAGGGACAATACCCCTACGAGCAGTACTTC. Amino acid sequence: CASRLTSTEGQYPYEQYF.

The chain is built from TRBV18 and TRBJ1-4; D is possibly TRBD1 (5 bases). The CDR3 has 15 residues. Between the trimmed V and J ends, which lost 6 bases and 0 bases, there was a span of 11 bases. CDR1 is KGHSH, CDR2 LQKENI, per germline. The CDR3 region is CASSPRVATNEKLFF. CDR3 nucleotide sequence: TGTGCCAGCTCTCCCAGGGTTGCAACTAATGAAAAACTGTTTTTT.

The chain employs TRBV7-2 and TRBJ2-3, with D possibly TRBD2 on 6 matching bases. The germline V and J ends were trimmed by 1 base and 6 bases, with 11 bases remaining between them. CDR1 SGHTA and CDR2 FQGNSA come from the germline V gene. The CDR3 is 14 residues long. This chain's CDR3 is CASSLVAGRDTQYF. CDR3 DNA sequence: TGTGCCAGCAGCTTAGTGGCAGGGAGGGATACGCAGTATTTT.

This clonotype turned up a few times. The chain links TRBV28 to TRBJ1-5; D may be TRBD1 (5 bases). This CDR3 is 12 amino acids long. The V end was cut by 10 bases, the J end by 9 bases, with 16 bases between. Germline-derived CDR1 and CDR2 are MDHEN and SYDVKM. The DNA for the CDR3 is TGTGCCATCGACCCGGCCGACAGGCCCCAGCATTTT. Amino acids: CAIDPADRPQHF.

This clonotype was seen more than once but under ten times. The J gene is TRBJ1-5, the V gene TRBV19, with 9 bases identical to TRBD1. Germline CDR1 is LNHDA and CDR2 is SQIVND (reference sequence). Trimming cost V 2 bases and J 2 bases; bases outside gene matches: 13. The CDR3 runs to 19 residues. The CDR3 loop is CASSITVGTGIIRNQPQHF. The CDR3 nucleotides read TGTGCCAGTAGTATAACGGTTGGGACAGGGATTATACGCAATCAGCCCCAGCATTTT.

This clonotype was counted a few times. This chain connects TRBV29-1 to TRBJ2-1; 9 bases agree with TRBD2. Germline V gene data show CDR1 as SQVTM and CDR2 as ANQGSEA. The J segment lost 7 bases and the V segment lost 4 bases, leaving 8 bases of the junction unmatched. The CDR3 is 14 residues long. The CDR3 nucleotides read TGCAGCGTTGTGGTAGCGGGAGAGTGGAATGAGCAGTTCTTC. Its protein product is CSVVVAGEWNEQFF.

The V and J genes are TRBV29-1 and TRBJ2-2; D unresolved. V was shortened by 7 bases and J by 6 bases, with 9 bases between the two germline ends. The CDR3 length is 11 residues. Germline CDR1 SQVTM, CDR2 ANQGSEA. The CDR3 protein is CSEGYSGELFF. The CDR3 DNA sequence: TGCAGCGAAGGCTATTCCGGGGAGCTGTTTTTT.